The 26 T cell receptor beta chains given below trace back to one sample, sequenced in a study of blood T cell repertoires in COVID-19. Only in-frame clones appear in the TCRdb table, and some are missing; sequencing was by immunoSEQ multiplex PCR. The table lists approximately 28,000 clones, roughly 90% of them singletons. Sequenced material: peripheral blood. Receptors originate from a human donor in a cohort sampled during active COVID-19.

The V and J genes are TRBV19 and TRBJ1-1; 7 nucleotides agree with TRBD1. Germline trimming cut 6 bases from V and 5 bases from J; bases unmatched to any gene: 6. There are 13 residues in the CDR3. The germline V gene encodes CDR1 LNHDA and CDR2 SQIVND (reference sequence). In DNA, the CDR3 is TGTGCCAGTAGCCAAGACAGGGTAACTGAAGCTTTCTTT. Its protein is CASSQDRVTEAFF.

The chain recombines TRBV10-1 with TRBJ2-1; 14 nucleotides agree with TRBD2. Germline V lookup: CDR1 WNHNN, CDR2 SYGVQD (reference sequence). This CDR3 contains 16 residues. After removal of 6 bases from V and 4 bases from J, the junction contained 5 bases not matched to a gene. The CDR3 DNA follows: TGCGCCAGCAGAGGGGGACTAGCGGGGGTTTACAATGAGCAGTTCTTC. This encodes CASRGGLAGVYNEQFF.

V gene TRBV11-2 combines with J gene TRBJ2-7; D might be TRBD2 (6 bases). The CDR3 has 13 amino acids. Germline CDR1 is SGHAT and CDR2 is FQNNGV. Trimming cost V 5 bases and J 5 bases, with 13 bases left between them. The CDR3, as DNA: TGTGCCAGCAGCCGTGGGGGGAACCACGAGCAGTACTTC. Translating it yields CASSRGGNHEQYF.

This clone was observed a handful of times. CDR3 protein: CASSRLGETQYF. DNA for the CDR3: TGTGCCAGCAGCCGCCTCGGGGAGACCCAGTACTTC. This chain connects TRBV3-1 (or the pseudogene TRBV3-2) to TRBJ2-5; no clear D. CDR3 length: 12 residues. Germline V lookup: CDR1 LGHDT, CDR2 YNNKEL (reference sequence). The ends were cut back, 4 bases at V and 5 bases at J, with 8 bases in the middle.

The chain is built from TRBV5-1 and TRBJ1-1, with TRBD1 matching over 11 bases. From germline, CDR1 is SGHRS and CDR2 YFSETQ. The V gene end was trimmed by 3 bases and the J gene end by 1 base; junction bases not matched to a gene: 11. The CDR3 length is 18 residues. The CDR3 region has the DNA TGCGCCAGCAGCTCCGGGACAGGGGGTCGTGGTGCGAACACTGAAGCTTTCTTT. This sequence encodes CASSSGTGGRGANTEAFF.

This clone was counted between two and nine times. The V call is TRBV4-1, the J call TRBJ1-5; D gene uncertain. V gave up 3 bases and J gave up 4 bases, with 7 bases separating them. Germline V gene lookup returns CDR1 MGHRA and CDR2 YSYEKL. CDR3 length: 13 amino acids. The CDR3 coding sequence is TGCGCCAGCAGCCAGGCCCAGAATCAGCCCCAGCATTTT. Translating it yields CASSQAQNQPQHF.

The CDR3 bases are TGTGCCAGCAGTGGCCTAGCGGGGGGGCAAGAGACCCAGTACTTC. It translates to CASSGLAGGQETQYF. The genes are TRBV2 and TRBJ2-5, with 12 positions matching TRBD2. The CDR3 runs 15 residues. Germline values: CDR1 SNHLY, CDR2 FYNNEI. V shed 4 bases, J shed 2 bases, and the junction held 2 bases outside the gene matches.

The V and J genes are TRBV9 and TRBJ1-1, with D perhaps TRBD1 (6 bases). Germline values: CDR1 SGDLS, CDR2 YYNGEE. Trimming shortened V by 4 bases and J by 6 bases, and 10 bases separated the two germline ends. The CDR3 runs to 12 residues. The CDR3 DNA sequence: TGTGCCAGCAGCCCAGGGGAGCCTGAAGCTTTCTTT. Protein sequence: CASSPGEPEAFF.

The V and J genes are TRBV6-5 and TRBJ2-3; D ambiguous. There are 13 residues in the CDR3. Trimming pared 6 bases from V and 8 bases from J, leaving 15 bases between. Germline CDR1 and CDR2: MNHEY and SVGAGI. CDR3 coding DNA: TGTGCCAGCAGGAGTGCTGGGTCTAGTACGCAGTATTTT. It codes for CASRSAGSSTQYF.

This chain connects TRBV5-1 to TRBJ2-3; tentatively, D is TRBD2 (5 bases). There are 13 residues in the CDR3. The germline V gene encodes CDR1 SGHRS and CDR2 YFSETQ. Trimming removed 6 bases at V and 6 bases at J, with 14 bases between. The CDR3 reads CASNYAGEDTQYF. CDR3 bases: TGCGCCAGCAATTATGCGGGCGAGGATACGCAGTATTTT.

J is TRBJ2-2 and V is TRBV9; D remains ambiguous. In germline, CDR1 is SGDLS, CDR2 YYNGEE. This CDR3 spans 14 amino acids. Trimming took off 0 bases at V and 4 bases at J, with 7 bases between the two ends. CDR3 sequence (DNA): TGTGCCAGCAGCGTAGTCCCGGGCACCGGGGAGCTGTTTTTT. Encoded protein: CASSVVPGTGELFF.

This clone was observed once. V is TRBV28 and J is TRBJ2-1; maybe TRBD2 (6 bases). The CDR3 is 14 residues long. V dropped 6 bases and J dropped 0 bases, with 9 bases sitting between them. CDR1 and CDR2 (germline): MDHEN, SYDVKM. The CDR3 DNA follows: TGTGCCAGCAGGTCGACTAGCTCCTACAATGAGCAGTTCTTC. Protein sequence: CASRSTSSYNEQFF.

The CDR3 nucleotides read TGTGCCAGCAGGTTGGGCGGGGAGACCCAGTACTTC. Protein sequence: CASRLGGETQYF. This chain uses TRBV2 with TRBJ2-5; possible D gene TRBD2, 5 bases. From germline, CDR1 is SNHLY and CDR2 FYNNEI. The CDR3 consists of 12 residues. The V end was cut by 6 bases, the J end by 5 bases, with 10 bases between.

The genes are TRBV27 and TRBJ1-4; 10 positions agree with TRBD1. Germline CDR1 MNHEY, CDR2 SMNVEV (reference sequence). Unmatched junction bases numbered 8, after V lost 5 bases and J lost 8 bases. The CDR3 runs to 15 residues. The CDR3 DNA is TGTGCCAGCAGTACGACAGGGGGCTATACCGAAAAACTGTTTTTT. It translates to CASSTTGGYTEKLFF.

Only a few counts were recorded for this clone. The chain links TRBV24-1 to TRBJ2-7; 11 nucleotides align to TRBD1. The junction had 3 bases not matched to a gene; V was cut back by 4 bases and J by 5 bases. The CDR3 contains 14 residues. The germline CDR1 and CDR2 sequences are KGHDR and SFDVKD. The CDR3 DNA is TGTGCCACCAGTGACTCGGGACAGGGGGACGAGCAGTACTTC. It codes for CATSDSGQGDEQYF.

V usage is TRBV11-2 and J usage is TRBJ1-1; D is undetermined. Trimming removed 0 bases at V and 7 bases at J, with 9 bases between. CDR3 length equals 13 residues. The germline V gene has CDR1 SGHAT and CDR2 FQNNGV. This CDR3 reads CASSLDREREAFF. CDR3 in DNA: TGTGCCAGCAGCTTAGATCGGGAGCGTGAAGCTTTCTTT.

Only one count was recorded for this clone. This chain links TRBV27 with TRBJ1-1, with D possibly being TRBD1 (6 bases). V lost 5 bases and J lost 5, with 18 bases in between. Germline CDR1 and CDR2: MNHEY and SMNVEV (reference sequence). The CDR3 sequence is 15 residues long. The chain's CDR3 is CASSPSPGARTEAFF. The CDR3 DNA is TGTGCCAGCAGTCCTTCCCCAGGGGCGCGGACTGAAGCTTTCTTT.

The rearrangement uses TRBV9 and TRBJ2-2; the match to TRBD2 covers 8 bases. Germline V gene lookup returns CDR1 SGDLS and CDR2 YYNGEE. This CDR3 comprises 16 residues. J gave up 3 bases and V 1 base, and 5 bases lay outside the gene matches. This CDR3 reads CASSVRRGADTGELFF. CDR3 DNA sequence: TGTGCCAGCAGCGTACGGCGGGGGGCCGACACCGGGGAGCTGTTTTTT.

The chain couples TRBV24-1 to TRBJ2-7, with TRBD1 matching over 9 bases. V was pared by 3 bases and J by 4 bases, with 6 bases of the junction left unmatched. The CDR3 totals 15 residues. The germline gives CDR1 KGHDR, CDR2 SFDVKD. CDR3 coding DNA: TGTGCCACCAGTGATGCCGGACAGGGGCAGTACGAGCAGTACTTC. Translating it yields CATSDAGQGQYEQYF.

The J gene is TRBJ2-3, the V gene TRBV2; D is perhaps TRBD2 (5 bases). V gave up 7 bases and J gave up 3 bases, with 11 bases separating them. CDR1 and CDR2 (germline): SNHLY, FYNNEI. There are 13 residues in the CDR3. The CDR3 loop is CASTGERTDTQYF. CDR3 bases: TGTGCCAGCACCGGGGAGAGGACAGATACGCAGTATTTT.

The chain recombines TRBV19 with TRBJ2-1; D not certain. The germline gives CDR1 LNHDA, CDR2 SQIVND (reference sequence). The ends were cut back, 5 bases at V and 6 bases at J, with 26 bases in the middle. The CDR3 sequence is 18 residues long. CDR3 DNA: TGTGCCAGTAGTTCTGGTCTTCCCGGGTCCTCGGCCCGCAATGAGCAGTTCTTC. This sequence encodes CASSSGLPGSSARNEQFF.

The chain employs TRBV7-2 and TRBJ2-7; 12 nucleotides line up with TRBD1. The CDR3 sequence is 15 residues long. The germline V gene encodes CDR1 SGHTA and CDR2 FQGNSA. Losses at the gene ends were 5 bases for V and 4 bases for J; bases not matched to a gene: 6. In nucleotides, the CDR3 is TGTGCCAGCAGCGCCCGGGACAGGGGGCTTTACGAGCAGTACTTC. Amino acids: CASSARDRGLYEQYF.

The chain has TRBV5-1 and TRBJ2-2, with D hard to call. This CDR3 has 15 residues. The V gene lost 1 base and the J gene lost 4 bases, with 11 bases spanning the gap. Germline V CDR1 and CDR2: SGHRS, YFSETQ. In DNA form, the CDR3 reads TGCGCCAGCAGCTTGTCACAACCAGGCACCGGGGAGCTGTTTTTT. Protein product: CASSLSQPGTGELFF.

The V gene is TRBV6-1, the J gene TRBJ1-2; 8 nucleotides agree with TRBD1. The germline V gene encodes CDR1 MNHNS and CDR2 SASEGT. The CDR3 contains 17 residues. V lost 1 base and J lost 6; bases outside the gene matches: 13. The CDR3 sequence is CASSEVPGGGGRDGYTF. The CDR3 bases are TGTGCCAGCAGTGAAGTACCAGGGGGCGGGGGTAGGGATGGCTACACCTTC.

CDR3 in amino acids: CASSSQTGHTGELFF. The DNA of the CDR3 is TGTGCCAGCAGCTCACAGACAGGGCACACCGGGGAGCTGTTTTTT. The chain combines TRBV11-2 with TRBJ2-2, with 7 bases that match TRBD1. CDR1 SGHAT and CDR2 FQNNGV come from the germline V gene. The CDR3 length is 15 residues. Unmatched junction bases numbered 5, after V lost 4 bases and J lost 3 bases.

This chain joins TRBV30 and TRBJ1-2; unclear D gene. V was clipped by 1 base and J by 6 bases, with 15 bases between them. Germline CDR1 reads GTSNPN; CDR2 reads SVGIG (reference sequence). The CDR3 extends over 14 amino acids. The CDR3 DNA follows: TGTGCCTGGAGTGGGTCCTGGAATGGAGATGGCTACACCTTC. This codes for CAWSGSWNGDGYTF.